This T cell receptor (beta chain) was identified during a study of shared clonotypes between healthy human individuals. Study-level results: In having few donors, the study represented limited genetic and exposure-history diversity. Shared clonotypes: about 4.6% naive CD4, 3.5% to 4% naive CD8, roughly 2.4% memory CD4, under 0.5% memory CD8.

The protocol was immunoSEQ multiplex PCR, while the TCRdb copy is restricted to in-frame clones and leaves out a portion. The sample has fewer than 3 million clones; 92% are singletons. CDR1 and CDR2 from the germline V gene are SGDLS and YYNGEE. The CDR3 has 11 amino acids. V was cut by 0 bases and J by 5 bases, with 0 bases left in between. As for this clone: Its antigen remains unknown. The identical CDR3 is also encoded by other nucleotide sequences in the sample.

The genes are TRBV9 and TRBJ2-1; D call uncertain. Sequencing was done on a sample of naive CD4+ T cells from PBMCs. Subset denoted: CD45RA+ positively selected. The receptor comes from a man aged 18 to 35 in good health. Some clones in this sample may be carry-over from other donors' samples. The chain's CDR3 is CASSVDNEQFF. The DNA for the CDR3 is TGTGCCAGCAGCGTAGACAATGAGCAGTTCTTC. The entire variable domain, with the rest obtained from reference TRBV9 and TRBJ2-1, is as follows: DSGVTQTPKHLITATGQRVTLRCSPRSGDLSVYWYQQSLDQGLQFLIQYYNGEERAKGNILERFSAQQFPDLHSELNLSSLELGDSALYFCASSVDNEQFFGPGTRLTVL.